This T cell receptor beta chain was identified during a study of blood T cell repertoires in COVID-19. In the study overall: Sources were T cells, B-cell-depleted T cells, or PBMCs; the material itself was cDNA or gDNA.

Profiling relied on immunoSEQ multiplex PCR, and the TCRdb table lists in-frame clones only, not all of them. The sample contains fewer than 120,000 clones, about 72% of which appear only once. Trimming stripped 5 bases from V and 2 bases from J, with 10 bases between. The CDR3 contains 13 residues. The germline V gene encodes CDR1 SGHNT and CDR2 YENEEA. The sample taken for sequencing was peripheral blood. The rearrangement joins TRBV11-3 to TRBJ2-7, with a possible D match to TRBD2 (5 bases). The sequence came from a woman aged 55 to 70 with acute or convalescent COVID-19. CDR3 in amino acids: CASSHTGTYEQYF. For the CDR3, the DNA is TGTGCCAGCAGCCATACCGGGACCTACGAGCAGTACTTC.